These 3 T cell receptor beta chains came from one sample sequenced in a study of shared clonotypes between healthy human individuals. TCRdb's table, derived via immunoSEQ multiplex PCR, lists solely in-frame clones and lacks some. The sample has 950,000 to 1,100,000 clones; approximately 70% are singletons. Sequencing was carried out using memory CD4+ T cells sorted from blood. This sample's subset: CD45RA-negative fraction. The receptors come from a man in his late teens or twenties in good health.

The V call is TRBV10-1, the J call TRBJ1-1, with D possibly matching TRBD1 (5 bases). V was shortened by 5 bases and J by 0 bases, with 10 bases between the two germline ends. This CDR3 region has 14 residues. CDR1 is WNHNN, CDR2 SYGVQD, per germline (reference sequence). As DNA, the CDR3 is TGCGCCAGCAGTTTGGGGCAGGTGAACACTGAAGCTTTCTTT. It translates to CASSLGQVNTEAFF.

This clone showed up just a few times. The chain links TRBV29-1 to TRBJ1-1; D unclear. V was cut by 5 bases and J by 0 bases, with 7 bases left in between. The CDR3 is 12 amino acids. CDR1 is SQVTM, CDR2 ANQGSEA, per germline. The CDR3 sequence is CSVRVMNTEAFF. CDR3 nucleotides: TGCAGCGTTCGGGTTATGAACACTGAAGCTTTCTTT.

The genes are TRBV7-8 and TRBJ1-1, with 7 nucleotides matching TRBD1. Unmatched junction bases numbered 14, after V lost 5 bases and J lost 5 bases. Germline-derived CDR1 and CDR2 are SGHVS and FQNEAQ. The CDR3 contains 16 residues. The CDR3 reads CASSPRTGRERTEAFF. CDR3 in DNA: TGTGCCAGCAGCCCCCGGACAGGACGGGAGAGGACTGAAGCTTTCTTT.